The 2 T cell receptor beta chains given below trace back to one sample, sequenced in a study of T cell responses to AZD1222 COVID-19 vaccine. Here immunoSEQ multiplex PCR was the method, and the copy in TCRdb shows in-frame clones only, minus some. Here the sample spans 52,000 or so clones, about four fifths being singletons. Sample: peripheral blood, taken on day 0 of AZD1222 vaccination. These receptors were obtained from an adult in good health.

The chain links TRBV28 to TRBJ2-5; D call uncertain. This CDR3 comprises 12 residues. The ends were cut back, 7 bases at V and 5 bases at J, with 11 bases in the middle. CDR1 and CDR2 from the germline V gene are MDHEN and SYDVKM. The CDR3 sequence: CASTLGLETQYF. CDR3 coding DNA: TGTGCCAGCACCTTGGGATTGGAGACCCAGTACTTC.

This clone was detected a few times. The rearrangement joins TRBV6-4 to TRBJ1-2, with D perhaps TRBD1 (5 bases). This CDR3 comprises 12 residues. Germline V CDR1 and CDR2: MRHNA, SNTAGT. V was shortened by 3 bases and J by 11 bases, with 13 bases between the two germline ends. In nucleotides, the CDR3 is TGTGCCAGCAGTGAGGGGGGGAAGAGATACACCTTC. Encoded protein: CASSEGGKRYTF.